This TCR beta chain was retrieved from a study of blood T cells in healthy people across ages. For the second PCR, which ran for roughly 6 to 12 cycles, a sample-barcoded 5' primer and a J-beta primer mix were used. Each cDNA molecule carried a tag from a template-switch adaptor that contained 12 random nucleotides. TCRdb redid the calling of the 5' RACE reads with MiXCR, one entry per CDR3 protein. The sample lists around 1.7 million distinct CDR3 sequences, approximately 30% occurring once. The CDR3 extends over 17 amino acids. Germline CDR1 is SGHDN and CDR2 is FVKESK. The V and J ends lost 6 bases and 12 bases, in that order; junction bases with no gene match: 23. Isolation recovered at least 7 million PBMCs from every sample.

V gene TRBV14 combines with J gene TRBJ2-1; 7 positions match TRBD2. The specimen sequenced was blood. This receptor was taken from a woman aged 25 to 45 in good health. The CDR3 bases are TGTGCCAGCAGGCAGGCAACCGCTAGACTAGCCGGGCATGTGCAGTTCTTC. It translates to CASRQATARLAGHVQFF.